The clone carrying this TCR beta chain was seen a single time. What it recognizes is unknown. This record belongs to a study of shared clonotypes between healthy human individuals. General study findings and limits: It was the few donors that limited the genetic and exposure-history diversity represented. Generally, naive subsets came out with larger estimated richness than memory subsets. Shared clonotypes: about 5.3% naive CD4, around 3.4% naive CD8, around 2.2% memory CD4, about 0.4% memory CD8. Non-shared clonotypes showed lower generation probabilities than clonotypes common to all four donors.

This table comes from immunoSEQ multiplex PCR, and its TCRdb copy is limited to in-frame clones, with some not included. In the table there are 100,000 to 120,000 clones, around 68% of which are singletons. V was pared by 2 bases and J by 8 bases, with 6 bases of the junction left unmatched. The CDR3 spans 14 residues. CDR1 and CDR2 from the germline V gene are MRHNA and SNTAGT. V is TRBV6-4 and J is TRBJ2-1; 7 nucleotides agree with TRBD1. The specimen sequenced was memory CD8+ T cells sorted from blood. The subset is: CD45RO+ cells pooled with CCR7-negative TemRA cells. The TCR sequence derives from a woman aged 30 to 39 in good health. The CDR3 DNA is TGTGCCAGCAGTGACCGGGACAGTTCCTATGAGCAGTTCTTC. It is translated as CASSDRDSSYEQFF.